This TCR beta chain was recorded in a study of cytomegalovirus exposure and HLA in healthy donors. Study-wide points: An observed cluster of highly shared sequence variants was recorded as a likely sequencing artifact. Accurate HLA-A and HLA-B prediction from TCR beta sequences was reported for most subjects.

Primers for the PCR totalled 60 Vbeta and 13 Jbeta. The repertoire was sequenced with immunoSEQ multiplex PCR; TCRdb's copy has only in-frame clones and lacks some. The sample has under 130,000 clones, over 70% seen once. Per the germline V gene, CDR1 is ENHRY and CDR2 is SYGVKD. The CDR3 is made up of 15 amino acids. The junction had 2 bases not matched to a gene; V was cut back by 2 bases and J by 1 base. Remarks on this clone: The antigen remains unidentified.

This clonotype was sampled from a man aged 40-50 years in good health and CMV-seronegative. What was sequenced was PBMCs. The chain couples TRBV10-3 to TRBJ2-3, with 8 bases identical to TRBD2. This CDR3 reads CAISEEGLGTDTQYF. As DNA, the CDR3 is TGTGCCATCAGTGAGGAGGGACTAGGCACAGATACGCAGTATTTT.